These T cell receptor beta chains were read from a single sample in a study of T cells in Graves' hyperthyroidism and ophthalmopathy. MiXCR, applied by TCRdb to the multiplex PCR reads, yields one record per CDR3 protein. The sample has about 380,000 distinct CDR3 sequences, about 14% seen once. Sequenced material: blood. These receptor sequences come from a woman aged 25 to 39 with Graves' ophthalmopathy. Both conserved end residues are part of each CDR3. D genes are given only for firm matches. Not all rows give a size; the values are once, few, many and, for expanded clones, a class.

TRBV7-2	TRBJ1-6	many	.	TGTGCCAGCAGCTCCTACAGGGTGAGCTCCTATAATTCACCCCTCCACTTT	CASSSYRVSSYNSPLHF
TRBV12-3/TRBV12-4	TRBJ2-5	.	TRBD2	TGTGCCAGCAGCTATATAACTAGCGGGGGAATGGAGACCCAGTACTTC	CASSYITSGGMETQYF
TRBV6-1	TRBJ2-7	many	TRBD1	TGTGCCAGCGGGATACCGGGACAGGCTACCTACGAGCAGTACTTC	CASGIPGQATYEQYF
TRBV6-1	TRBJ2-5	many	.	TGTGCCAGCATGGGGGGGCTGGGGGAGACCCAGTACTTC	CASMGGLGETQYF
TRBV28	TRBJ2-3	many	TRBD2	TGTGCCAGCAGTTTATTAGCGGGGGTTACAGATACGCAGTATTTT	CASSLLAGVTDTQYF
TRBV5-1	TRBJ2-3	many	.	TGCGCCAGCAGCTTGCGTCCCCTTGGTCTGACAGATACGCAGTATTTT	CASSLRPLGLTDTQYF
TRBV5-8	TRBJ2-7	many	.	TGTGCCAGCAGCATCAAGTTTCTCCAGTACTTC	CASSIKFLQYF
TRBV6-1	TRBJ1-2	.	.	TGTGCCAGCAGTATCGGGTTGGACTATGGCTACACCTTC	CASSIGLDYGYTF
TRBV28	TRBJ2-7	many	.	TGTGCCAGCCGACCTCGAACAGGGGATGGGAGGGGGGTCTACGAGCAGTACTTC	CASRPRTGDGRGVYEQYF
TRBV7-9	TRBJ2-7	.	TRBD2	TGTGCCAGCAGCCCGGCGGGACTAGATATAGAGCAGTACTTC	CASSPAGLDIEQYF
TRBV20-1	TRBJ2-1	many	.	TGCAGTGCTAGACTACCACCCGGAGGAAATGAGCAGTTCTTC	CSARLPPGGNEQFF
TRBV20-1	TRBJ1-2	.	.	TGCAGTGCTCGGGACGGACGCCGAGGCTATGGCTACACCTTC	CSARDGRRGYGYTF
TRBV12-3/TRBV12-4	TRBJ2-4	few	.	TGTGCCAGCAGTTTATCCGCCCGGGTTAGGGTCAAAAACATTCAGTACTTC	CASSLSARVRVKNIQYF
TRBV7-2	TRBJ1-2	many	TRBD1	TGTGCCAGCAGCCATGGACAGGGGCTTGACTATGGCTACACCTTC	CASSHGQGLDYGYTF
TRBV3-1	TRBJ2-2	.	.	TGTGCCAGCAGCGAAAGTTACACCGGGGAGCTGTTTTTT	CASSESYTGELFF
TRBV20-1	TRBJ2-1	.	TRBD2	TGCAGTGCTATTAGCGGGAGGAGCTTTTTCGAGCAGTTCTTC	CSAISGRSFFEQFF
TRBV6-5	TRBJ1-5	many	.	TGTGCCAGCAGTTACTCGGGCAGCCATAGCAATCAGCCCCAGCATTTT	CASSYSGSHSNQPQHF
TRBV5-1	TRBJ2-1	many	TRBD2	TGCGCCAGCAGAAACCTAGCGGGGGGGCCCGGGAATGAGCAGTTCTTC	CASRNLAGGPGNEQFF
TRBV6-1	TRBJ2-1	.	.	TGTGCCAGCAGTCAGAAAAGCTCCTACAATGAGCAGTTCTTC	CASSQKSSYNEQFF
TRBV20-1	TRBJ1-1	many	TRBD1	TGCAGTGCCAGGGGGGGGGGGCGCCAATATTCCACTGAAGCTTTCTTT	CSARGGGRQYSTEAFF
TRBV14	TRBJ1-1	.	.	TGTGCCAGCAGCCAAGATCTGTTGGCTGAAGCTTTCTTT	CASSQDLLAEAFF
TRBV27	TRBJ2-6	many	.	TGTGCCAGCAGAACGACAGTTTCTGGGGCCAACGTCCTGACTTTC	CASRTTVSGANVLTF
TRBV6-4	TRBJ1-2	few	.	TGTGCCAGCAGTGCACAAACAGGGCTCGCCTATGGCTACACCTTC	CASSAQTGLAYGYTF
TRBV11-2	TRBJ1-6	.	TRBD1	TGTGCCAGCAGCTTAGTGGGGACAGGGGAGAAAAATTCACCCCTCCACTTT	CASSLVGTGEKNSPLHF
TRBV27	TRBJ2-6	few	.	TGTGCCAGCAGCAGGGAGCCTGGGGCCAACGTCCTGACTTTC	CASSREPGANVLTF
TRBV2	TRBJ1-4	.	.	TGTGCCAGCGCAGGGGACGGTGAAAAACTGTTTTTT	CASAGDGEKLFF